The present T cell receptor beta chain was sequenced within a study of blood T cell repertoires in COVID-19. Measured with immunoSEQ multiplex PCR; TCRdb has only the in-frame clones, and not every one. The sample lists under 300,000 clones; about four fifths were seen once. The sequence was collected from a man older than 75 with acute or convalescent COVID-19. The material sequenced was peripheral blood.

The CDR3 nucleotides are TGCGCCAGCAGCTTGGTTGCTACTTACAATGAGCAGTTCTTC. It translates to CASSLVATYNEQFF. This sequence joins TRBV5-1 and TRBJ2-1; D not certain. Per the germline V gene, CDR1 is SGHRS and CDR2 is YFSETQ. Trimming took 0 bases from V and 4 from J, leaving 8 bases between them. This CDR3 comprises 14 residues. The complete variable domain, with remaining parts taken from reference TRBV5-1 and TRBJ2-1, reads KAGVTQTPRYLIKTRGQQVTLSCSPISGHRSVSWYQQTPGQGLQFLFEYFSETQRNKGNFPGRFSGRQFSNSRSEMNVSTLELGDSALYLCASSLVATYNEQFFGPGTRLTVL.